Below are 27 T cell receptor beta chains sequenced from a single sample in a study of early T cells in non-severe SARS-CoV-2 infection (dated by TCRdb to the early 2020s). Libraries were prepared through 5' RACE. The data were produced on a NextSeq 500. TCRdb trimmed the raw reads at Q25, called clones with MiXCR and kept productive beta chains. Rows merge per CDR3 protein into single entries with the most common DNA and genes. The sample records 30,000 to 40,000 distinct CDR3 sequences, around 6% of which are singletons. In total, the top ten clones hold roughly 4.5% of the sample. Material: whole blood, obtained at baseline. Receptor source: an adult who was a healthcare worker with PCR-confirmed SARS-CoV-2 infection or an uninfected control (not recorded which).

There are a few counts of this clonotype. V usage is TRBV2 and J usage is TRBJ1-5; D not resolved. With 2 bases removed from V and 5 bases from J, the gap between germline ends came to 10 bases. The CDR3 consists of 14 residues. The germline gives CDR1 SNHLY, CDR2 FYNNEI. CDR3 region: CASSERLLDQPQHF. The CDR3 DNA follows: TGTGCCAGCAGTGAACGACTGTTAGATCAGCCCCAGCATTTT.

This clonotype was seen a handful of times. J is TRBJ2-4 and V is TRBV7-9; TRBD2 matches 7 bases. The germline CDR1 and CDR2 sequences are SEHNR and FQNEAQ (reference sequence). V was clipped by 4 bases and J by 9 bases; unmatched bases: 9. This CDR3 region has 14 residues. In DNA form, the CDR3 reads TGTGCCAGCAGCTGGGGAGGACTAGACGGCATTCAGTACTTC. Translation: CASSWGGLDGIQYF.

This clonotype has just a few counts. This chain connects TRBV18 to TRBJ2-7; 7 bases are a match to TRBD2. This CDR3 region has 14 residues. After removal of 3 bases from V and 2 bases from J, the junction contained 4 bases not matched to a gene. From germline, CDR1 is KGHSH and CDR2 LQKENI. CDR3 protein: CASSPASGTYEQYF. CDR3 DNA: TGTGCCAGCTCACCCGCTAGCGGCACCTACGAGCAGTACTTC.

This clonotype was found many times. The V gene is TRBV18, the J gene TRBJ1-3; no clear D. Between the trimmed V and J ends, which lost 5 bases and 2 bases, there was a span of 19 bases. Germline CDR1 and CDR2: KGHSH and LQKENI. The CDR3 runs to 17 residues. CDR3 residues: CASSYRRHNQAGNTIYF. The DNA of the CDR3 is TGTGCCAGCTCATATCGCCGGCATAATCAGGCTGGAAACACCATATATTTT.

V gene TRBV5-6 combines with J gene TRBJ2-3; tentatively, D is TRBD1 (5 bases). The CDR3 is 15 residues long. The germline V and J ends were trimmed by 0 bases and 7 bases, with 15 bases remaining between them. Germline lookup yields CDR1 SGHDT and CDR2 YYEEEE. The CDR3 here is CASSLDEKGINTQYF. CDR3 coding DNA: TGTGCCAGCAGCTTGGACGAGAAGGGGATAAATACGCAGTATTTT. The full variable domain, completed using reference TRBV5-6 and TRBJ2-3, is DAGVTQSPTHLIKTRGQQVTLRCSPKSGHDTVSWYQQALGQGPQFIFQYYEEEERQRGNFPDRFSGHQFPNYSSELNVNALLLGDSALYLCASSLDEKGINTQYFGPGTRLTVL.

The rearrangement links TRBV4-1 to TRBJ2-7; 11 bases align to TRBD2. Germline assignment: CDR1 MGHRA and CDR2 YSYEKL. V shed 4 bases and J 3 bases; nucleotides not matched to a gene: 14. The CDR3 has 18 amino acids. The CDR3 here is CASSPILAGGSGGYEQYF. DNA for the CDR3: TGCGCCAGCAGCCCCATCCTAGCGGGAGGATCCGGGGGCTACGAGCAGTACTTC.

CDR3 coding DNA: TGCAGCGTTGAAGCCCGGGACAGGACTCACGAGCAGTACTTC. This sequence encodes CSVEARDRTHEQYF. The rearrangement links TRBV29-1 to TRBJ2-7; 8 bases agree with TRBD1. CDR3 size: 14 residues. Losses at the gene ends were 1 base for V and 5 bases for J; bases not matched to a gene: 7. Germline V lookup: CDR1 SQVTM, CDR2 ANQGSEA.

This clonotype appeared many times. The CDR3 DNA reads as TGCGCCAGCAGTGTTGGCGGGAGGGTGTTTTTT. It encodes CASSVGGRVFF. V usage is TRBV10-2 and J usage is TRBJ2-2; 9 positions match TRBD2. The length of the CDR3 is 11 residues. The ends lost 4 bases at V and 15 bases at J; junction bases unmatched: 3. In germline, CDR1 is WSHSY, CDR2 SAAADI.

The gene calls are TRBV20-1 and TRBJ1-5; TRBD1 matches at 8 bases. CDR1 and CDR2 from the germline V gene are DFQATT and SNEGSKA (reference sequence). After removal of 3 bases from V and 4 bases from J, the junction contained 8 bases not matched to a gene. CDR3 size: 15 residues. CDR3 sequence (DNA): TGCAGTGCTAGCCTAAGACAGGGGCTAAATCAGCCCCAGCATTTT. Translated: CSASLRQGLNQPQHF.

This clonotype was seen many times. The chain uses TRBV5-1 and TRBJ2-7, with D perhaps TRBD1 (5 bases). The V gene's germline CDR1 is SGHRS and CDR2 YFSETQ. Between the trimmed V and J ends, which lost 0 bases and 0 bases, there was a span of 10 bases. This CDR3 spans 15 amino acids. The CDR3 sequence: CASSLVGDSSYEQYF. Written as DNA, the CDR3 is TGCGCCAGCAGCTTGGTAGGCGACAGCTCCTACGAGCAGTACTTC.

The V and J genes are TRBV20-1 and TRBJ2-1; 8 nucleotides line up with TRBD2. CDR3 length: 15 residues. The V gene's germline CDR1 is DFQATT and CDR2 SNEGSKA (reference sequence). V gave up 4 bases and J gave up 5 bases; unmatched junction bases: 10. CDR3 sequence (DNA): TGCAGTGCTATCGGTCTCGGGGGGGCCCACAATGAGCAGTTCTTC. Translation: CSAIGLGGAHNEQFF.

This clonotype was counted many times. The rearrangement joins TRBV19 to TRBJ2-2; 7 bases align to TRBD1. Germline CDR1 reads LNHDA; CDR2 reads SQIVND (reference sequence). The trim removed 0 bases at V and 3 bases at J, leaving 7 bases unmatched. CDR3 length equals 17 residues. Here the CDR3 reads CASSIDRPGGHTGELFF. The DNA of the CDR3 is TGTGCCAGTAGTATAGATCGGCCAGGGGGTCACACCGGGGAGCTGTTTTTT.

The V gene is TRBV6-2 or TRBV6-3, the J gene TRBJ2-5; TRBD2 agrees at 11 bases. Per germline, CDR1 MNHEY and CDR2 SVGEGT. Unmatched junction bases numbered 4, after V lost 0 bases and J lost 4 bases. The length of the CDR3 is 16 residues. CDR3 bases: TGTGCCAGCAGTTACTCTCCTAGCGGGGGGCGAGAGACCCAGTACTTC. Translation gives CASSYSPSGGRETQYF.

This clonotype was seen repeatedly, ten times or more. The rearrangement links TRBV12-3 or TRBV12-4 to TRBJ2-3, with D perhaps TRBD2 (6 bases). The CDR3 is made up of 16 amino acids. V lost 2 bases and J 5 bases, leaving 17 bases between the germline ends. The DNA for the CDR3 is TGTGCCAGCAGTTTAATGGCGGGTTACGGGGGAGATACGCAGTATTTT. Its protein is CASSLMAGYGGDTQYF.

The sample holds many counts of this clonotype. This chain connects TRBV10-3 to TRBJ1-1; 10 bases match TRBD1. V trimming: 7 bases; J trimming: 1 base; junction bases outside the gene matches: 3. The CDR3 totals 14 residues. Germline CDR1 reads ENHRY; CDR2 reads SYGVKD. CDR3 residues: CAIKRTGGNTEAFF. As DNA, the CDR3 is TGTGCCATCAAACGGACAGGGGGGAACACTGAAGCTTTCTTT.

In its sample, this clonotype was seen many times. The chain is built from TRBV5-1 and TRBJ2-3, with D maybe TRBD2 (6 bases). The CDR3 covers 15 residues. The V gene's germline CDR1 is SGHRS and CDR2 YFSETQ. V was pared by 0 bases and J by 0 bases, with 8 bases between. As DNA, the CDR3 is TGCGCCAGCAGCTTGGGGCGGGGTAGCACAGATACGCAGTATTTT. Protein sequence: CASSLGRGSTDTQYF.

This clonotype was seen many times. The gene calls are TRBV6-6 and TRBJ2-1; TRBD2 matches at 9 bases. Germline assignment: CDR1 MNHNY and CDR2 SVGAGI (reference sequence). The trim removed 6 bases at V and 4 bases at J, leaving 4 bases unmatched. There are 14 residues in the CDR3. The CDR3: CASRGLATYNEQFF. DNA for the CDR3: TGTGCCAGCAGGGGACTAGCAACGTACAATGAGCAGTTCTTC.

This clonotype was seen more than once but under ten times. Its ends do not fully match the called genes, so a read error is possible. The chain couples TRBV28 to TRBJ1-1; 9 nucleotides line up with TRBD1. Per the germline V gene, CDR1 is MDHEN and CDR2 is SYDVKM. This CDR3 has 15 residues. CDR3 sequence (DNA): TGTGCCAGCAGTTCACAGGGGGCTACGAACACTGAAGCCTTCTTT. This encodes CASSSQGATNTEAFF. The whole variable domain, filled in from reference TRBV28 and TRBJ1-1, reads DVKVTQSSRYLVKRTGEKVFLECVQDMDHENMFWYRQDPGLGLRLIYFSYDVKMKEKGDIPEGYSVSREKKERFSLILESASTNQTSMYLCASSSQGATNTEAFFGQGTRLTVV.

On this clonotype: A much more abundant neighbour one base away suggests this may be a read error. The chain has TRBV20-1 and TRBJ1-4; 7 bases match TRBD1. V lost 3 bases and J lost 5; bases outside the gene matches: 6. CDR1 and CDR2 from the germline V gene are DFQATT and SNEGSKA (reference sequence). This CDR3 has 14 residues. The CDR3 nucleotides are TGCAGTGCTAGTGCCGGGACAGTAAATGAAAAACTGTTTTTT. Encoded protein: CSASAGTVNEKLFF.

In its sample, this clonotype was seen many times. The genes are TRBV20-1 and TRBJ1-4; D is undetermined. CDR3 length: 11 amino acids. Germline assignment: CDR1 DFQATT and CDR2 SNEGSKA (reference sequence). Trimming cost V 5 bases and J 8 bases, with 9 bases left between them. The CDR3 sequence: CSADTMEKLFF. The DNA of the CDR3 is TGCAGTGCTGACACAATGGAAAAACTGTTTTTT.

This clonotype was seen many times. The chain combines TRBV20-1 with TRBJ2-2, with unresolved D. CDR3 size: 13 residues. The germline CDR1 and CDR2 sequences are DFQATT and SNEGSKA (reference sequence). V lost 6 bases to trimming and J lost 11 bases, with 19 bases between them. DNA for the CDR3: TGCAGTGCCGAAGGCGGCGTTTCGAGTGAGCTGTTTTTT. It specifies CSAEGGVSSELFF.

This clonotype was seen many times. The chain uses TRBV6-5 and TRBJ1-2; TRBD1 agrees at 11 bases. Trimming took 2 bases from V and 5 from J; bases not matched to a gene: 10. Germline lookup yields CDR1 MNHEY and CDR2 SVGAGI. CDR3 length: 17 residues. The CDR3 region is CASSYIRTGGAGYGYTF. The CDR3 nucleotides read TGTGCCAGCAGTTACATTCGGACAGGGGGCGCCGGGTATGGCTACACCTTC.

The J gene is TRBJ2-3, the V gene TRBV28, with 9 bases identical to TRBD1. The germline V gene has CDR1 MDHEN and CDR2 SYDVKM. The V gene end was trimmed by 6 bases and the J gene end by 1 base; junction bases not matched to a gene: 8. This CDR3 contains 16 residues. The CDR3 here is CASRRTRDRGTDTQYF. As DNA, the CDR3 is TGTGCCAGCAGACGCACCCGGGACAGGGGCACAGATACGCAGTATTTT.

This clonotype occurred many times. The CDR3 bases are TGCAGCGTTGCCGGACGGCCCGGCTACGAGCAGTACTTC. Protein product: CSVAGRPGYEQYF. The chain uses TRBV29-1 and TRBJ2-7; D is undetermined. Deletions cut 4 bases from V and 3 bases from J, with 13 bases between. Germline V gene lookup returns CDR1 SQVTM and CDR2 ANQGSEA. The CDR3 contains 13 residues.

This clonotype occurred a few times. The rearrangement joins TRBV28 to TRBJ1-4; TRBD1 matches 8 bases. The V gene's germline CDR1 is MDHEN and CDR2 SYDVKM. The CDR3 is made up of 15 amino acids. V trimming: 1 base; J trimming: 8 bases; junction bases outside the gene matches: 6. This CDR3 reads CASSLFTRGQEKLFF. CDR3 in DNA: TGTGCCAGCAGTTTATTCACCAGGGGGCAAGAAAAACTGTTTTTT. Using reference TRBV28 and TRBJ1-4 for the parts outside the CDR3, the full variable domain is DVKVTQSSRYLVKRTGEKVFLECVQDMDHENMFWYRQDPGLGLRLIYFSYDVKMKEKGDIPEGYSVSREKKERFSLILESASTNQTSMYLCASSLFTRGQEKLFFGSGTQLSVL.

In its sample, this clonotype was seen many times. V usage is TRBV5-1 and J usage is TRBJ1-1; D gene unclear. Germline V gene sequence: CDR1 SGHRS, CDR2 YFSETQ. The CDR3 extends over 14 amino acids. Trimming took off 1 base at V and 4 bases at J, with 11 bases between the two ends. CDR3 amino acids: CASSLLDQGTEAFF. The CDR3 bases are TGCGCCAGCAGCTTGCTGGACCAAGGCACTGAAGCTTTCTTT.

This clonotype was counted at least ten times. The J gene is TRBJ2-5, the V gene TRBV7-2; no clear D gene. Germline CDR1 reads SGHTA; CDR2 reads FQGNSA. The CDR3 consists of 12 residues. The germline V and J ends were trimmed by 6 bases and 4 bases, with 9 bases remaining between them. The CDR3 loop is CASSDLTETQYF. CDR3 bases: TGTGCCAGCAGTGATTTAACAGAGACCCAGTACTTC.